The 29 T cell receptor beta chains below were found in one sample sequenced in a study of shared clonotypes between healthy human individuals. Generated by immunoSEQ multiplex PCR, the TCRdb table keeps only in-frame clones and is missing some. The sample records about 470,000 clones, more than 75% being singletons. The material sequenced was PBMCs. The receptors were sampled from a woman aged 40 to 55 in good health. Some clones in this sample may be carry-over from other donors' samples.

This clone has only one observation. A junction boundary mismatches the germline segment, possibly from a read error. The chain links TRBV10-1 to TRBJ2-2; weak D call: TRBD2 (5 bases). The germline V gene encodes CDR1 WNHNN and CDR2 SYGVQD (reference sequence). The CDR3 is made up of 11 amino acids. CDR3 region: CASVQSRGAVF. The CDR3 DNA sequence: TGCGCCAGTGTACAATCACGGGGAGCTGTTTTT.

The rearrangement uses TRBV6-5 and TRBJ2-3; a possible D gene is TRBD2 (6 bases). Germline CDR1 and CDR2: MNHEY and SVGAGI. CDR3 size: 13 residues. Trimming took 8 bases from V and 8 from J, leaving 17 bases between them. The CDR3 sequence: CASGEAGARTQYF. The CDR3 DNA follows: TGTGCCAGCGGTGAAGCGGGTGCCCGTACGCAGTATTTT.

This chain links TRBV18 with TRBJ2-4; 12 bases are shared with TRBD2. Trimming took 0 bases from V and 10 from J; bases not matched to a gene: 4. Germline CDR1 and CDR2: KGHSH and LQKENI. The length of the CDR3 is 15 residues. CDR3 coding DNA: TGTGCCAGCTCACCACCGGCTAGCGGGAGGGATATTCAGTACTTC. It is translated as CASSPPASGRDIQYF.

To note about this clone: A much more abundant neighbour one base away suggests this may be a read error. Other DNA sequences in the same sample also yield this CDR3. This chain links TRBV7-9 with TRBJ1-1; D is possibly TRBD1 (5 bases). The CDR3 runs to 14 residues. V was clipped by 1 base and J by 1 base, with 7 bases between them. Germline CDR1 SEHNR, CDR2 FQNEAQ (reference sequence). CDR3 residues: CASSLVGGNTEAFF. CDR3 DNA: TGTGCCAGCAGCTTAGTTGGGGGGAACACTGAAGCTTTCTTT.

The chain links TRBV15 to TRBJ1-5; no definite D call. Trimming removed 3 bases at V and 0 bases at J, with 21 bases between. The CDR3 length is 19 residues. Germline V gene lookup returns CDR1 LNHNV and CDR2 YYDKDF (reference sequence). CDR3 nucleotides: TGTGCCACCAGCAGCGACGGGAGCCTCGCCTCTTATAGCAATCAGCCCCAGCATTTT. Translating it yields CATSSDGSLASYSNQPQHF.

This rearrangement joins TRBV2 to TRBJ1-2; 7 nucleotides line up with TRBD1. The CDR3 covers 13 residues. With V trimmed by 5 bases and J by 5 bases, 5 bases remained unmatched. CDR1 and CDR2 (germline): SNHLY, FYNNEI. The CDR3 is CASSRTGIYGYTF. The CDR3 DNA reads as TGTGCCAGCAGTAGGACAGGAATTTATGGCTACACCTTC. Full variable domain (missing parts from reference TRBV2 and TRBJ1-2): EPEVTQTPSHQVTQMGQEVILRCVPISNHLYFYWYRQILGQKVEFLVSFYNNEISEKSEIFDDQFSVERPDGSNFTLKIRSTKLEDSAMYFCASSRTGIYGYTFGSGTRLTVV.

The CDR3 region is CAIRTVISNQPQHF. DNA for the CDR3: TGTGCCATCCGGACGGTCATTAGCAATCAGCCCCAGCATTTT. This sequence joins TRBV11-3 and TRBJ1-5; unclear D gene. Trimming shortened V by 10 bases and J by 0 bases, and 13 bases separated the two germline ends. Germline V CDR1 and CDR2: SGHNT, YENEEA. There are 14 residues in the CDR3.

The chain couples TRBV7-9 to TRBJ2-2; 9 positions agree with TRBD1. The V and J ends lost 0 bases and 4 bases, in that order; junction bases with no gene match: 9. The CDR3 is 18 amino acids. In germline, CDR1 is SEHNR, CDR2 FQNEAQ (reference sequence). The CDR3 DNA sequence: TGTGCCAGCAGCTTAGCAGGGACAGGGATCCAGGCCACCGGGGAGCTGTTTTTT. Protein product: CASSLAGTGIQATGELFF.

On this clone: This likely reflects a read error, since a far larger clone is one base away. The chain has TRBV28 and TRBJ2-1, with a tentative D call TRBD2 (5 bases). The germline CDR1 and CDR2 sequences are MDHEN and SYDVKM. The CDR3 spans 16 residues. The chain's CDR3 is CVSSYPHGGSYNEQFF. The CDR3 DNA reads TGTGTCAGCAGTTACCCTCACGGAGGTTCCTACAATGAGCAGTTCTTC.

J is TRBJ2-1 and V is TRBV14; TRBD2 agrees at 11 bases. The CDR3 extends over 15 amino acids. CDR1 and CDR2 from the germline V gene are SGHDN and FVKESK. V trimming: 6 bases; J trimming: 7 bases; junction bases outside the gene matches: 8. The DNA of the CDR3 is TGTGCCAGCAGTTTTCTAGCGGGAGGTGAAAATGAGCAGTTCTTC. This encodes CASSFLAGGENEQFF.

The chain carries TRBV25-1 and TRBJ2-3; the D gene could be TRBD1 or TRBD2 (5 bases each). The ends were cut back, 6 bases at V and 4 bases at J, with 14 bases in the middle. The germline V gene encodes CDR1 MGHDK and CDR2 SYGVNS. The CDR3 is 14 residues long. The CDR3 spells CASRGPPRADTQYF. CDR3 DNA sequence: TGTGCCAGCAGGGGACCCCCCCGCGCAGATACGCAGTATTTT.

This chain links TRBV16 with TRBJ2-7; 9 bases fit TRBD1. V dropped 4 bases and J dropped 4; count of bases not matched to a gene: 8. The CDR3 totals 15 residues. Per germline, CDR1 KGHSY and CDR2 FQNENV. The CDR3 DNA reads as TGTGCCAGCAGCCCTTTACAGGGGGCAGGATACGAGCAGTACTTC. Encoded protein: CASSPLQGAGYEQYF.

The genes are TRBV6-6 and TRBJ1-2; D is unresolved. V dropped 8 bases and J dropped 1 base, with 8 bases sitting between them. This CDR3 region has 12 residues. CDR1 is MNHNY, CDR2 SVGAGI, per germline (reference sequence). The CDR3 sequence is CASGRLNYGYTF. The CDR3 DNA reads TGTGCCAGCGGTAGACTTAACTATGGCTACACCTTC.

The CDR3 reads CASSFLRGEQFF. CDR3 nucleotide sequence: TGTGCCAGCAGCTTTCTGAGGGGGGAGCAGTTCTTC. J is TRBJ2-1 and V is TRBV7-9, with a possible D match to TRBD1 (6 bases). Trimming left V 3 bases short and J 10 bases short, with 10 bases between. The CDR3 has 12 amino acids. Germline loops: CDR1 SEHNR, CDR2 FQNEAQ (reference sequence).

As for this clone: This is likely an artifact of a read error, given a far larger clone one base away. The identical CDR3 is also encoded by other nucleotide sequences in the sample. The CDR3 loop reads CASSLYLAGGYTGELFF. The CDR3 nucleotides are TGTGCCAGCAGCTTGTATCTAGCGGGGGGCTACACCGGGGAGCTGTTTTTT. This chain joins TRBV5-6 and TRBJ2-2; 11 bases align to TRBD2. J gave up 3 bases and V 1 base, and 5 bases lay outside the gene matches. This CDR3 has 17 residues. Germline CDR1 and CDR2: SGHDT and YYEEEE. The full variable domain, with the rest looked up from reference TRBV5-6 and TRBJ2-2, is DAGVTQSPTHLIKTRGQQVTLRCSPKSGHDTVSWYQQALGQGPQFIFQYYEEEERQRGNFPDRFSGHQFPNYSSELNVNALLLGDSALYLCASSLYLAGGYTGELFFGEGSRLTVL.

This clone occurred a few times. The chain joins TRBV29-1 to TRBJ1-1; D unclear. This CDR3 is 13 amino acids long. The V gene lost 7 bases and the J gene lost 0 bases, with 12 bases spanning the gap. Germline V gene data show CDR1 as SQVTM and CDR2 as ANQGSEA. The DNA for the CDR3 is TGCAGCGGGCAGCAGGCCATGAACACTGAAGCTTTCTTT. Translated, it gives CSGQQAMNTEAFF.

This chain joins TRBV7-9 and TRBJ2-5, with D hard to call. The ends were cut back, 8 bases at V and 2 bases at J, with 18 bases in the middle. The CDR3 consists of 15 residues. Germline CDR1 is SEHNR and CDR2 is FQNEAQ (reference sequence). Here the CDR3 DNA reads TGTGCCAGCGCCCGAGAGGTCAGCGCACAAGAGACCCAGTACTTC. As protein: CASAREVSAQETQYF.

The chain is built from TRBV25-1 and TRBJ2-2; 8 nucleotides match TRBD2. With 11 bases clipped from V and 4 bases from J, the junction kept 9 bases outside the gene matches. Per germline, CDR1 MGHDK and CDR2 SYGVNS. This CDR3 spans 14 amino acids. CDR3 coding DNA: TGTGCCTCGGAGCGGGAGATAAGCACCGGGGAGCTGTTTTTT. It codes for CASEREISTGELFF.

The genes are TRBV7-9 and TRBJ2-5, with a weak D call TRBD1 (6 bases). The germline V gene has CDR1 SEHNR and CDR2 FQNEAQ (reference sequence). V lost 5 bases and J lost 1, with 14 bases in between. The CDR3 runs to 15 residues. Here the CDR3 reads CASSPPLGGQETQYF. The DNA for the CDR3 is TGTGCCAGCAGCCCCCCCTTAGGGGGCCAAGAGACCCAGTACTTC.

J is TRBJ2-1 and V is TRBV18, with D unclear. CDR3 length: 13 amino acids. Per germline, CDR1 KGHSH and CDR2 LQKENI. Between the trimmed V and J ends, which lost 2 bases and 6 bases, there was a span of 8 bases. DNA for the CDR3: TGTGCCAGCTCACCATCGTCTAGCAATGAGCAGTTCTTC. Amino acid sequence: CASSPSSSNEQFF.

The CDR3 reads CASSSRATEAFF. CDR3 DNA: TGTGCCAGCAGCTCCAGGGCGACTGAAGCTTTCTTT. The chain has TRBV6-6 and TRBJ1-1; D might be TRBD1 (5 bases). CDR3 size: 12 residues. Germline V gene data show CDR1 as MNHNY and CDR2 as SVGAGI (reference sequence). The ends were cut back, 6 bases at V and 5 bases at J, with 10 bases in the middle.

This clone was picked up a small number of times. The chain couples TRBV9 to TRBJ2-1; no clear D gene. This CDR3 region has 15 residues. Germline CDR1 reads SGDLS; CDR2 reads YYNGEE. Trimming left V 0 bases short and J 5 bases short, with 12 bases between. The CDR3 region has the DNA TGTGCCAGCAGCGTAGAGGACCTCCCGAACAATGAGCAGTTCTTC. Encoded protein: CASSVEDLPNNEQFF.

V usage is TRBV9 and J usage is TRBJ2-5; D is unresolved. Germline CDR1 and CDR2: SGDLS and YYNGEE. V lost 0 bases and J 5 bases, leaving 14 bases between the germline ends. The CDR3 extends over 15 amino acids. This chain's CDR3 is CASSVGPLLGETQYF. Written as DNA, the CDR3 is TGTGCCAGCAGCGTAGGCCCGTTGCTGGGGGAGACCCAGTACTTC.

The J gene is TRBJ2-1, the V gene TRBV7-3, with D hard to call. The CDR3 totals 15 residues. Trimming removed 5 bases from V and 7 bases from J, with 18 bases in between. Germline V gene sequence: CDR1 SGHTA, CDR2 FQGTGA. In nucleotides, the CDR3 is TGTGCCAGCAGCCCTGAGGTTTTGCCCGCTAATGAGCAGTTCTTC. This sequence encodes CASSPEVLPANEQFF.

Notes on this clone: Additional DNA sequences in this sample encode the identical CDR3. This chain uses TRBV4-2 with TRBJ1-2; tentatively, D is TRBD1 (6 bases). The germline V and J ends were trimmed by 0 bases and 2 bases, with 16 bases remaining between them. The CDR3 extends over 17 amino acids. Germline CDR1 LGHNA, CDR2 YNFKEQ. The CDR3 here is CASSQETGGAGNYGYTF. The DNA of the CDR3 is TGTGCCAGCAGCCAAGAAACTGGGGGCGCGGGGAACTATGGCTACACCTTC.

This rearrangement joins TRBV30 to TRBJ2-1, with 8 nucleotides matching TRBD2. The V and J ends lost 0 bases and 3 bases, in that order; junction bases with no gene match: 7. There are 16 residues in the CDR3. The germline gives CDR1 GTSNPN, CDR2 SVGIG (reference sequence). CDR3 protein: CAWSVVRGGRYNEQFF. The CDR3 DNA reads as TGTGCCTGGAGTGTCGTCCGGGGGGGACGCTACAATGAGCAGTTCTTC.

This chain uses TRBV7-8 with TRBJ1-5, with D possibly being TRBD1 (5 bases). Per the germline V gene, CDR1 is SGHVS and CDR2 is FQNEAQ. The CDR3 contains 13 residues. The ends were cut back, 5 bases at V and 5 bases at J, with 10 bases in the middle. The CDR3 here is CASSADSHQPQHF. The CDR3 DNA sequence: TGTGCCAGCAGCGCAGACAGTCATCAGCCCCAGCATTTT.

The V gene is TRBV29-1, the J gene TRBJ2-5; 9 nucleotides line up with TRBD1. The CDR3 totals 13 residues. Germline trimming cut 6 bases from V and 1 base from J; bases unmatched to any gene: 3. Per the germline V gene, CDR1 is SQVTM and CDR2 is ANQGSEA. The CDR3 reads CSVKGQGQETQYF. CDR3 coding DNA: TGCAGCGTGAAGGGACAGGGCCAAGAGACCCAGTACTTC.

V gene TRBV18 combines with J gene TRBJ1-2, with a possible D match to TRBD1 (5 bases). The V gene lost 3 bases and the J gene lost 4 bases, with 15 bases spanning the gap. Per germline, CDR1 KGHSH and CDR2 LQKENI. The CDR3 totals 15 residues. CDR3 residues: CASSPFDSQLYGYTF. The CDR3 nucleotides read TGTGCCAGCTCACCTTTTGACAGCCAACTCTATGGCTACACCTTC.